This TCR beta chain emerged from a study of T cells in localized non-small cell lung cancer. The CDR3 length is 15 residues. Germline loops: CDR1 SGHNT, CDR2 YENEEA. Trimming at V came to 3 bases and at J to 5 bases, leaving 7 bases not matched to a gene. Concerning this clone: Its target is unknown.

Produced via immunoSEQ multiplex PCR; TCRdb's table is partial and in-frame only. The sample has under 15,000 clones; over 25% are singletons. Whole-study findings and limits: Heterogeneity remains possible because sequencing was limited to only one tumor region. Higher adjacent-lung clonality was associated with shorter survival. There were a median around 59 of the top 100 tumor clones appearing in adjacent lung. Tumor showed lower T cell clonality than uninvolved adjacent lung, where it was highest.

Sequences were derived from lung tumor tissue, sampled before any cancer treatment. The clonotype comes from a female donor aged 60 or older with stage I lung adenocarcinoma. The genes are TRBV11-3 and TRBJ1-2, with 9 bases fitting TRBD1. The CDR3 coding sequence is TGTGCCAGCAGCTTGTGGGACAGGGACCTTTATGGCTACACCTTC. Translated: CASSLWDRDLYGYTF.